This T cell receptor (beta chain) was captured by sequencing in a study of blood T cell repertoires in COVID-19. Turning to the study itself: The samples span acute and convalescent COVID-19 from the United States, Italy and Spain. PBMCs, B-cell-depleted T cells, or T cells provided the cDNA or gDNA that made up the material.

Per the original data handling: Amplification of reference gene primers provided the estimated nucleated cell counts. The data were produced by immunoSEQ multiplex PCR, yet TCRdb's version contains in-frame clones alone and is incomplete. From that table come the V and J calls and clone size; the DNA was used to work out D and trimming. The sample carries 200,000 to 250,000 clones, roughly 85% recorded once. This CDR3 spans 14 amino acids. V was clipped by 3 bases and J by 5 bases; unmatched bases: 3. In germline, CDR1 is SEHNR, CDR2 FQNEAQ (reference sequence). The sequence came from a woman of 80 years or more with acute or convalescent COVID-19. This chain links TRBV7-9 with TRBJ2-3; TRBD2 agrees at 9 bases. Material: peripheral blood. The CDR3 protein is CASSLEAGGDTQYF. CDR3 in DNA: TGTGCCAGCAGCTTGGAAGCGGGGGGAGATACGCAGTATTTT.